A selection of T cell receptor beta chains follows, all from one sample in a study of CD8 T cells in Susac syndrome. A single record per CDR3 protein comes from TCRdb applying MiXCR to the immunoSEQ multiplex PCR reads. The sample consists of 70,000 to 100,000 distinct CDR3 sequences, about 93% of them appearing once. Sequencing was done on a sample of CD8+ T cells from PBMCs. All receptors come from a human donor in good health. Each CDR3 is given with its conserved first and last residue. The D gene is left open where the match is weak. Size values are once, few and many counts, or a class for expanded clones, and some rows have none.

cdr3_aa | cdr3_nt | v_call | cdr3_length | j_call | d_call | clone_size
CASSEELKGMHTEAFF | TGTGCCAGCAGTGAAGAGTTGAAGGGGATGCACACTGAAGCTTTCTTT | TRBV2 | 16 | TRBJ1-1 | . | .
CASSYRDRRSYEQYF | TGTGCCAGCAGCTACCGGGACAGGCGATCCTACGAGCAGTACTTC | TRBV5-8 | 15 | TRBJ2-7 | TRBD1 | .
CATDARAGGTGELFF | TGTGCCACCGACGCCAGGGCAGGGGGGACCGGGGAGCTGTTTTTT | TRBV15 | 15 | TRBJ2-2 | . | once
CSALIWGGQLNYGYTF | TGCAGCGCCTTGATATGGGGGGGACAGCTTAACTATGGCTACACCTTC | TRBV29-1 | 16 | TRBJ1-2 | TRBD1 | once
CASSQAGSPYEQYF | TGTGCCAGCAGCCAAGCCGGGAGCCCCTACGAGCAGTACTTC | TRBV14 | 14 | TRBJ2-7 | . | .
CASSGGQSFTDTQYF | TGTGCCAGCAGTGGGGGACAGTCCTTCACAGATACGCAGTATTTT | TRBV6-1 | 15 | TRBJ2-3 | TRBD1 | .
CASSSGDRAYEQYF | TGCGCCAGCAGCTCCGGGGACAGGGCCTACGAGCAGTACTTC | TRBV5-1 | 14 | TRBJ2-7 | TRBD1 | .
CASSQAGTSGGASAPGELFF | TGCGCCAGCAGCCAGGCGGGGACTAGCGGGGGGGCATCTGCTCCCGGGGAGCTGTTTTTT | TRBV4-1 | 20 | TRBJ2-2 | TRBD2 | .
CATSDGGTEAFF | TGTGCCACCAGTGACGGGGGCACTGAAGCTTTCTTT | TRBV24-1 | 12 | TRBJ1-1 | . | .
CSVNGNTEAFF | TGCAGCGTGAATGGGAACACTGAAGCTTTCTTT | TRBV29-1 | 11 | TRBJ1-1 | . | once
CASHYRVGTEAFF | TGCGCCAGTCATTACAGGGTCGGGACTGAAGCTTTCTTT | TRBV5-1 | 13 | TRBJ1-1 | . | .
CASSQEEGPETQYF | TGCGCCAGCAGCCAAGAGGAGGGACCAGAGACCCAGTACTTC | TRBV4-1 | 14 | TRBJ2-5 | . | once
CASSGTLGETQYF | TGTGCCAGCAGTGGAACCCTGGGGGAGACCCAGTACTTC | TRBV2 | 13 | TRBJ2-5 | . | .
CASSLTGSHEQYF | TGTGCCAGCAGCCTGACAGGATCCCACGAGCAGTACTTC | TRBV3-1 | 13 | TRBJ2-7 | . | few
CATTPLGNTEAFF | TGTGCCACTACCCCCTTGGGGAACACTGAAGCTTTCTTT | TRBV10-3 | 13 | TRBJ1-1 | . | .
CASSRPGTRDYEQYF | TGTGCCAGCAGTCGTCCCGGGACACGGGACTACGAGCAGTACTTC | TRBV27 | 15 | TRBJ2-7 | . | once
CASSFQGTNEQFF | TGTGCCAGCAGTTTCCAGGGAACCAATGAGCAGTTCTTC | TRBV27 | 13 | TRBJ2-1 | . | .
CASSKGHTNTGELFF | TGTGCCAGCAGTAAGGGACATACGAACACCGGGGAGCTGTTTTTT | TRBV2 | 15 | TRBJ2-2 | . | .
CASRDPVYGYTF | TGTGCCAGCAGGGACCCGGTCTATGGCTACACCTTC | TRBV2 | 12 | TRBJ1-2 | . | once
CASSQNDRDNQPQHF | TGCGCCAGCAGTCAAAACGACAGGGACAATCAGCCCCAGCATTTT | TRBV23-1 | 15 | TRBJ1-5 | TRBD1 | .
CASTANRDSSTDTQYF | TGTGCCAGCACCGCCAACCGGGACAGCAGCACAGATACGCAGTATTTT | TRBV13 | 16 | TRBJ2-3 | TRBD1 | .
CASRMGNTEAFF | TGTGCCAGTAGAATGGGAAACACTGAAGCTTTCTTT | TRBV19 | 12 | TRBJ1-1 | . | .
CANAGGLSDTQYF | TGTGCCAACGCCGGGGGTTTGTCAGATACGCAGTATTTT | TRBV2 | 13 | TRBJ2-3 | . | .
CASSFAPSQPYEQYF | TGTGCCAGCAGTTTCGCTCCCTCCCAACCCTACGAGCAGTACTTC | TRBV12-3/TRBV12-4 | 15 | TRBJ2-7 | . | .
CASSFVIRSVYNEQFF | TGTGCCAGCAGCTTTGTTATCCGGTCTGTCTACAATGAGCAGTTCTTC | TRBV7-2 | 16 | TRBJ2-1 | . | .
CASSHPTSLRSYEQYF | TGCGCCAGCAGCCACCCGACATCCCTGAGGTCCTACGAGCAGTACTTC | TRBV4-1 | 16 | TRBJ2-7 | . | .
CASSPQGLSYGYTF | TGTGCCAGCAGTCCACAGGGCCTAAGCTATGGCTACACCTTC | TRBV27 | 14 | TRBJ1-2 | . | .
CSARELAEGYYGYTF | TGCAGTGCTAGAGAGTTGGCGGAGGGGTACTATGGCTACACCTTC | TRBV20-1 | 15 | TRBJ1-2 | . | .
CASSPYSGTGELFF | TGTGCCAGCAGTCCCTACAGCGGCACCGGGGAGCTGTTTTTT | TRBV12-3/TRBV12-4 | 14 | TRBJ2-2 | . | .
CASSSWESSYNEQFF | TGCGCCAGCAGTTCCTGGGAGAGCTCCTACAATGAGCAGTTCTTC | TRBV5-1 | 15 | TRBJ2-1 | . | .
CASGGAPSGANVLTF | TGTGCCAGCGGAGGGGCCCCCTCTGGGGCCAACGTCCTGACTTTC | TRBV2 | 15 | TRBJ2-6 | . | .
CASSLDQELGSLTIQYF | TGTGCCAGCAGCTTAGATCAAGAACTCGGGTCACTCACCATTCAGTACTTC | TRBV11-2 | 17 | TRBJ2-4 | . | once
CASIGTDYSNQPQHF | TGTGCCAGCATCGGGACTGACTATAGCAATCAGCCCCAGCATTTT | TRBV2 | 15 | TRBJ1-5 | . | .
CASSSTNRGRRETEAFF | TGTGCCAGCAGTTCCACGAACAGGGGGCGTAGAGAAACTGAAGCTTTCTTT | TRBV2 | 17 | TRBJ1-1 | TRBD1 | .
CASSSPGQGHFEQFF | TGTGCCAGCAGCTCCCCGGGACAGGGCCACTTCGAGCAGTTCTTC | TRBV9 | 15 | TRBJ2-1 | TRBD1 | .
CASSQDRWRTSTDTQYF | TGTGCCAGCAGCCAAGATCGGTGGCGGACTAGCACAGATACGCAGTATTTT | TRBV3-1 | 17 | TRBJ2-3 | . | .
CATSRVGSGANVLIF | . | TRBV15 | 15 | TRBJ2-6 | . | once
CASSVGEGWGYTF | TGTGCCAGCAGCGTCGGGGAGGGATGGGGCTACACCTTC | TRBV2 | 13 | TRBJ1-2 | . | .
CASSLSPDNEQFF | TGTGCCAGCAGTTTATCGCCCGACAATGAGCAGTTCTTC | TRBV27 | 13 | TRBJ2-1 | . | once
CASGLETGRRRGETQYF | TGTGCTAGTGGTTTGGAAACAGGTCGCCGACGGGGTGAGACCCAGTACTTC | TRBV12-5 | 17 | TRBJ2-5 | . | .